These 20 T cell receptor beta chains were sequenced from one sample in a study of shared clonotypes between healthy human individuals. Libraries were prepared by immunoSEQ multiplex PCR; TCRdb keeps only in-frame clonotypes and omits some of them. The repertoire holds 2 million to 2.5 million clones, with about 92% as singletons. The sample consisted of naive CD4+ T cells from PBMCs. Sample subset: CD45RA+ positively selected. The source is a young man in good health. Some clones in this sample may be carry-over from other donors' samples.

The chain is built from TRBV4-1 and TRBJ1-2, with a weak D call TRBD1 (5 bases). The V end lost 3 bases, the J end lost 0 bases, and 11 bases lay between the germline ends. This CDR3 has 15 amino acids. CDR1 MGHRA and CDR2 YSYEKL come from the germline V gene. CDR3 coding DNA: TGCGCCAGCAGCCAGGGGACGGTCTCTAACTATGGCTACACCTTC. It translates to CASSQGTVSNYGYTF.

The rearrangement uses TRBV9 and TRBJ2-7; 11 bases are a match to TRBD2. This CDR3 spans 14 amino acids. Germline-derived CDR1 and CDR2 are SGDLS and YYNGEE. V trimming: 4 bases; J trimming: 6 bases; junction bases outside the gene matches: 6. The CDR3 nucleotides read TGTGCCAGCAGCCTACTAGCGGGAGATCTCGAGCAGTACTTC. It codes for CASSLLAGDLEQYF. The entire variable domain, with the rest obtained from reference TRBV9 and TRBJ2-7, is as follows: DSGVTQTPKHLITATGQRVTLRCSPRSGDLSVYWYQQSLDQGLQFLIQYYNGEERAKGNILERFSAQQFPDLHSELNLSSLELGDSALYFCASSLLAGDLEQYFGPGTRLTVT.

The chain uses TRBV30 and TRBJ1-5; D is undetermined. The germline V and J ends were trimmed by 2 bases and 7 bases, with 12 bases remaining between them. This CDR3 spans 13 amino acids. Germline V gene data show CDR1 as GTSNPN and CDR2 as SVGIG (reference sequence). The CDR3 protein is CAWSPRIGQPQHF. The CDR3 DNA reads as TGTGCCTGGAGTCCGAGGATAGGGCAGCCCCAGCATTTT.

This rearrangement joins TRBV19 to TRBJ2-5, with a possible D match to TRBD2 (7 bases). This CDR3 has 12 amino acids. V was clipped by 10 bases and J by 5 bases, with 14 bases between them. Per the germline V gene, CDR1 is LNHDA and CDR2 is SQIVND (reference sequence). The CDR3 bases are TGTGCCACCTGGACTAGGGGGGAGACCCAGTACTTC. Amino acids: CATWTRGETQYF.

The chain employs TRBV28 and TRBJ2-1; D assignment may be TRBD1 or TRBD2 (6 bases each). The CDR3 loop spans 16 amino acids. Germline lookup yields CDR1 MDHEN and CDR2 SYDVKM. The V gene lost 5 bases and the J gene lost 5 bases, with 19 bases spanning the gap. CDR3 coding DNA: TGTGCCAGCAGTCGGAGGGGGGCGCAATGGAACAATGAGCAGTTCTTC. This sequence encodes CASSRRGAQWNNEQFF.

The CDR3 sequence: CASSPYNEQFF. The CDR3 DNA reads TGTGCCAGCAGCCCTTACAATGAGCAGTTCTTC. The V and J genes are TRBV13 and TRBJ2-1, with D unclear. CDR1 PRHDT and CDR2 FYEKMQ come from the germline V gene (reference sequence). V dropped 5 bases and J dropped 4 bases, with 3 bases sitting between them. The CDR3 covers 11 residues.

Comment on this clone: Different DNA sequences within this sample yield the same CDR3. The chain is built from TRBV5-1 and TRBJ2-7, with D unresolved. Germline V gene sequence: CDR1 SGHRS, CDR2 YFSETQ. CDR3 length equals 12 residues. The V and J ends lost 1 base and 4 bases respectively, with 6 bases between them. The CDR3 coding sequence is TGCGCCAGCAGCTTGTTGGGGTACGAGCAGTACTTC. It encodes CASSLLGYEQYF.

J is TRBJ2-5 and V is TRBV4-2; no reliable D call. CDR3 length: 16 amino acids. V lost 4 bases, J lost 5 bases, and 20 bases lay in between. Germline V gene sequence: CDR1 LGHNA, CDR2 YNFKEQ. The CDR3 reads CASSLMGHIGGETQYF. CDR3 sequence (DNA): TGTGCCAGCAGCCTTATGGGCCATATCGGCGGCGAGACCCAGTACTTC.

The chain is built from TRBV9 and TRBJ2-3; maybe TRBD1 (5 bases). CDR3 length equals 14 residues. V was pared by 0 bases and J by 5 bases, with 10 bases between. Germline assignment: CDR1 SGDLS and CDR2 YYNGEE. CDR3 nucleotides: TGTGCCAGCAGCGTAGGACAGATGGTAGATACGCAGTATTTT. It translates to CASSVGQMVDTQYF.

V gene TRBV2 combines with J gene TRBJ2-3; no firm D call. Germline CDR1 reads SNHLY; CDR2 reads FYNNEI. The CDR3 is 12 residues long. The germline V and J ends were trimmed by 6 bases and 5 bases, with 9 bases remaining between them. CDR3 loop: CASSTTQDTQYF. CDR3 nucleotide sequence: TGTGCCAGCAGCACGACCCAAGATACGCAGTATTTT.

With regard to this clone: The same CDR3 can be traced to other DNA sequences in this sample. This chain connects TRBV28 to TRBJ2-7; no firm D call. The CDR3 contains 13 residues. Trimming removed 4 bases from V and 1 base from J, with 8 bases in between. Per the germline V gene, CDR1 is MDHEN and CDR2 is SYDVKM. For the CDR3, the DNA is TGTGCCAGCAGTTCGGGTGAGTCCTACGAGCAGTACTTC. This translates into CASSSGESYEQYF.

The genes are TRBV5-6 and TRBJ2-7; the D is unclear. Germline V lookup: CDR1 SGHDT, CDR2 YYEEEE. The CDR3 runs 16 residues. V gave up 0 bases and J gave up 0 bases, with 13 bases separating them. The CDR3 spells CASSLGAGPSSYEQYF. CDR3 sequence (DNA): TGTGCCAGCAGCTTGGGAGCCGGGCCCAGCTCCTACGAGCAGTACTTC.

This chain connects TRBV28 to TRBJ1-2; D unresolved. The CDR3 has 15 amino acids. Germline assignment: CDR1 MDHEN and CDR2 SYDVKM. Trimming shortened V by 2 bases and J by 8 bases, and 18 bases separated the two germline ends. The CDR3 spells CASSLDEGAMGGYTF. The CDR3 DNA reads TGTGCCAGCAGTTTAGATGAGGGTGCTATGGGGGGCTACACCTTC.

The genes are TRBV11-2 and TRBJ2-2; 9 bases align to TRBD2. The germline V gene encodes CDR1 SGHAT and CDR2 FQNNGV. The CDR3 runs 15 residues. The trim removed 6 bases at V and 5 bases at J, leaving 7 bases unmatched. The chain's CDR3 is CASSNSGSITGELFF. CDR3 DNA sequence: TGTGCCAGCAGTAATAGCGGGAGTATAACCGGGGAGCTGTTTTTT.

This chain joins TRBV28 and TRBJ1-3; 9 bases are a match to TRBD1. The CDR3 length is 16 residues. Unmatched junction bases numbered 7, after V lost 5 bases and J lost 2 bases. Germline V gives CDR1 MDHEN, CDR2 SYDVKM. CDR3 loop: CASSIGGTGTGNTIYF. The CDR3 DNA reads as TGTGCCAGCAGTATAGGGGGGACAGGGACTGGAAACACCATATATTTT.

V is TRBV27 and J is TRBJ2-7; perhaps TRBD1 as D (6 bases). Trimming removed 1 base from V and 5 bases from J, with 15 bases in between. CDR3 length: 15 residues. From germline, CDR1 is MNHEY and CDR2 SMNVEV (reference sequence). CDR3 nucleotide sequence: TGTGCCAGCAGTTTATTAGGACAGAATTGGAACGAGCAGTACTTC. This codes for CASSLLGQNWNEQYF.

The V call is TRBV29-1, the J call TRBJ2-3; D gene ambiguous. The germline V gene has CDR1 SQVTM and CDR2 ANQGSEA. This CDR3 has 14 amino acids. V lost 2 bases and J 0 bases, leaving 9 bases between the germline ends. As DNA, the CDR3 is TGCAGCGTTGAAATAAGTCTTAGCACAGATACGCAGTATTTT. Translating it yields CSVEISLSTDTQYF.

The gene calls are TRBV4-1 and TRBJ2-1; 7 nucleotides match TRBD2. This CDR3 has 13 residues. With V trimmed by 3 bases and J by 4 bases, 0 bases remained unmatched. Germline V lookup: CDR1 MGHRA, CDR2 YSYEKL. CDR3 sequence reads: CASSQREYNEQFF. Written as DNA, the CDR3 is TGCGCCAGCAGCCAGCGGGAGTACAATGAGCAGTTCTTC.

The gene calls are TRBV28 and TRBJ1-1; D might be TRBD1 (5 bases). The CDR3 has 14 amino acids. V dropped 1 base and J dropped 3 bases, with 9 bases sitting between them. CDR1 and CDR2 from the germline V gene are MDHEN and SYDVKM. The CDR3 bases are TGTGCCAGCAGTTTATATATAGGGGACACTGAAGCTTTCTTT. Protein sequence: CASSLYIGDTEAFF.

The V and J genes are TRBV10-3 and TRBJ2-5; 7 positions match TRBD1. The junction had 4 bases not matched to a gene; V was cut back by 5 bases and J by 4 bases. The CDR3 is 13 residues long. Looked up from germline, CDR1 is ENHRY and CDR2 is SYGVKD. The CDR3 region is CAISRTGAETQYF. CDR3 nucleotides: TGTGCCATCAGTAGAACAGGGGCAGAGACCCAGTACTTC.